These 24 T cell receptor beta chains came from one sample sequenced in a study of cytomegalovirus exposure and HLA in healthy donors. The PCR used 60 Vbeta and 13 Jbeta primers. This table comes from immunoSEQ multiplex PCR, and its TCRdb copy is limited to in-frame clones, with some not included. Of more than 150,000 clones in the sample, around 82% were seen once. The sequenced sample consisted of PBMCs. The receptor set was obtained from a boy between 10 and 17 years old in good health and CMV-seronegative.

The V call is TRBV30, the J call TRBJ1-2; D possibly corresponds to TRBD1 (6 bases). The V gene's germline CDR1 is GTSNPN and CDR2 SVGIG (reference sequence). The CDR3 sequence is 14 residues long. Trimming shortened V by 1 base and J by 2 bases, and 11 bases separated the two germline ends. The CDR3 DNA follows: TGTGCCTGGAGTGGGGTGGACAGCAACTATGGCTACACCTTC. This codes for CAWSGVDSNYGYTF.

V gene TRBV5-1 combines with J gene TRBJ2-1; 13 bases match TRBD2. Looked up from germline, CDR1 is SGHRS and CDR2 is YFSETQ. Trimming cost V 5 bases and J 6 bases; bases outside gene matches: 5. The CDR3 is 15 residues long. CDR3 sequence: CASRDTSGRANEQFF. The CDR3 bases are TGCGCCAGCAGGGATACTAGCGGGAGGGCCAATGAGCAGTTCTTC.

The DNA of the CDR3 is TGTGCCACCAGCAGAGTCGGGGGGACCTACAATGAGCAGTTCTTC. Translating it yields CATSRVGGTYNEQFF. The rearrangement links TRBV15 to TRBJ2-1, with 7 bases that match TRBD2. The germline V gene encodes CDR1 LNHNV and CDR2 YYDKDF (reference sequence). The CDR3 consists of 15 residues. J was trimmed by 2 bases and V by 1 base; bases with no gene match: 2.

This clone was picked up one time. The chain joins TRBV27 to TRBJ2-5, with a weak D call TRBD2 (5 bases). The closer fit of TRBJ2-7 to the DNA end suggests the J call may be wrong. Germline V gene sequence: CDR1 MNHEY, CDR2 SMNVEV (reference sequence). This CDR3 region has 14 residues. CDR3 bases: TGTGCCAGCAGTTTCTATCTAGCAGGATACGAGCAGTACTTC. Amino acid sequence: CASSFYLAGYEQYF.

The rearrangement links TRBV28 to TRBJ1-5, with TRBD1 identical over 10 bases. The CDR3 sequence is 16 residues long. The V gene end was trimmed by 0 bases and the J gene end by 7 bases; junction bases not matched to a gene: 6. Germline CDR1 reads MDHEN; CDR2 reads SYDVKM. The CDR3 reads CASSLWIGTGDQPQHF. In DNA, the CDR3 is TGTGCCAGCAGTTTATGGATCGGGACAGGGGACCAGCCCCAGCATTTT.

The CDR3 loop is CASTEFNEQFF. The CDR3 coding sequence is TGTGCCTCCACTGAGTTCAATGAGCAGTTCTTC. The V call is TRBV19, the J call TRBJ2-1; D gene unclear. The CDR3 consists of 11 residues. The V end lost 11 bases, the J end lost 6 bases, and 11 bases lay between the germline ends. Looked up from germline, CDR1 is LNHDA and CDR2 is SQIVND (reference sequence).

The V and J genes are TRBV27 and TRBJ2-1; D unresolved. The CDR3 is 15 residues long. Germline CDR1 reads MNHEY; CDR2 reads SMNVEV (reference sequence). V lost 4 bases and J lost 5, with 15 bases in between. CDR3 region: CASSSPRFLNNEQFF. CDR3 bases: TGTGCCAGCAGTTCCCCTAGGTTCCTGAACAATGAGCAGTTCTTC.

The chain joins TRBV6-1 to TRBJ2-7; TRBD2 matches at 7 bases. The germline V gene has CDR1 MNHNS and CDR2 SASEGT. The junction had 4 bases not matched to a gene; V was cut back by 3 bases and J by 2 bases. The CDR3 length is 14 residues. The CDR3 DNA is TGTGCCAGCAGTGAGGGGGGGTCCACCTACGAGCAGTACTTC. This translates into CASSEGGSTYEQYF.

This chain uses TRBV2 with TRBJ2-7; D is unclear. V shed 4 bases and J shed 3 bases, with 7 bases lying between them. From germline, CDR1 is SNHLY and CDR2 FYNNEI. The CDR3 runs to 12 residues. The CDR3 sequence is CASSATYYEQYF. DNA for the CDR3: TGTGCCAGCAGTGCCACATACTACGAGCAGTACTTC.

A single count supports this clone. The rearrangement joins TRBV19 to TRBJ2-5; D possibly corresponds to TRBD1 (6 bases). V was shortened by 10 bases and J by 3 bases, with 21 bases between the two germline ends. Per germline, CDR1 LNHDA and CDR2 SQIVND (reference sequence). The CDR3 contains 15 residues. DNA of the CDR3: TGTGCCACCAGTCCCCACCAAAGGGGGAAAGAGACCCAGTACTTC. Protein sequence: CATSPHQRGKETQYF.

The rearrangement links TRBV2 to TRBJ1-5; 9 bases are a match to TRBD1. Germline V lookup: CDR1 SNHLY, CDR2 FYNNEI. The CDR3 spans 15 residues. Unmatched junction bases numbered 10, after V lost 7 bases and J lost 6 bases. As DNA, the CDR3 is TGTGCCAGCAAGAAAGAACAGGGGGCGTTTCAGCCCCAGCATTTT. Protein: CASKKEQGAFQPQHF.

The V call is TRBV6-1, the J call TRBJ1-2; the D gene is possibly TRBD1 (6 bases). V lost 1 base and J 5 bases, leaving 17 bases between the germline ends. The CDR3 consists of 16 residues. CDR1 MNHNS and CDR2 SASEGT come from the germline V gene. CDR3 bases: TGTGCCAGCAGTGAAGGTTTCAGGGGAGAACAATATGGCTACACCTTC. This codes for CASSEGFRGEQYGYTF.

The V gene is TRBV7-8, the J gene TRBJ1-1; D is uncertain. Trimming shortened V by 4 bases and J by 0 bases, and 9 bases separated the two germline ends. The germline V gene has CDR1 SGHVS and CDR2 FQNEAQ. The CDR3 covers 14 residues. The CDR3 loop is CASSSDKLNTEAFF. The CDR3 region has the DNA TGTGCCAGCAGCTCAGACAAGCTGAACACTGAAGCTTTCTTT.

The chain couples TRBV10-3 to TRBJ1-1, with D perhaps matching TRBD1 (5 bases). Between the trimmed V and J ends, which lost 2 bases and 2 bases, there was a span of 6 bases. This CDR3 is 13 amino acids long. Germline CDR1 and CDR2: ENHRY and SYGVKD. CDR3 sequence: CAISERGNTEAFF. The CDR3 DNA follows: TGTGCCATCAGTGAGAGGGGAAACACTGAAGCTTTCTTT.

V gene TRBV18 combines with J gene TRBJ1-1; 10 nucleotides align to TRBD1. Per the germline V gene, CDR1 is KGHSH and CDR2 is LQKENI. The CDR3 runs to 15 residues. The J segment lost 7 bases and the V segment lost 3 bases, leaving 8 bases of the junction unmatched. The CDR3 loop is CASSPLGTGDFEAFF. Here the CDR3 DNA reads TGTGCCAGCTCACCCCTAGGGACAGGGGATTTTGAAGCTTTCTTT.

The chain uses TRBV7-8 and TRBJ2-1, with 12 bases matching TRBD2. This CDR3 is built from 15 residues. Trimming at V came to 1 base and at J to 5 bases, leaving 0 bases not matched to a gene. Germline CDR1 is SGHVS and CDR2 is FQNEAQ. The CDR3: CASSLGLAGDNEQFF. CDR3 DNA sequence: TGTGCCAGCAGCTTAGGACTAGCGGGGGACAATGAGCAGTTCTTC.

The J gene is TRBJ2-7, the V gene TRBV6-6, with TRBD1 matching over 12 bases. Trimming at V came to 6 bases and at J to 5 bases, leaving 5 bases not matched to a gene. Germline V gene lookup returns CDR1 MNHNY and CDR2 SVGAGI (reference sequence). The CDR3 spans 14 residues. CDR3 loop: CASRSGTGGNEQYF. CDR3 in DNA: TGTGCCAGCAGAAGCGGGACAGGGGGCAACGAGCAGTACTTC.

The rearrangement uses TRBV18 and TRBJ1-5; TRBD1 agrees at 10 bases. This CDR3 is built from 14 residues. With 4 bases clipped from V and 10 bases from J, the junction kept 7 bases outside the gene matches. Germline V gene sequence: CDR1 KGHSH, CDR2 LQKENI. The CDR3 spells CASSRTGGDDPQHF. In DNA form, the CDR3 reads TGTGCCAGCTCACGGACAGGGGGTGATGATCCCCAGCATTTT.

The J gene is TRBJ2-7, the V gene TRBV4-1; D perhaps matches TRBD2 (5 bases). This CDR3 region has 18 residues. Germline V gene data show CDR1 as MGHRA and CDR2 as YSYEKL. Trimming removed 1 base from V and 3 bases from J, with 22 bases in between. For the CDR3, the DNA is TGCGCCAGCAGCCAAGGCGATATCAGAGAGAGAGGAGGCTACGAGCAGTACTTC. It is translated as CASSQGDIRERGGYEQYF.

J is TRBJ1-2 and V is TRBV7-2; TRBD1 aligns across 11 bases. CDR3 size: 14 residues. Trimming cost V 5 bases and J 8 bases; bases outside gene matches: 7. The germline gives CDR1 SGHTA, CDR2 FQGNSA. The CDR3 sequence is CASSLGQGARGYTF. CDR3 sequence (DNA): TGTGCCAGCAGCCTCGGACAGGGGGCGAGGGGCTACACCTTC.

This clone was counted a few times. This chain uses TRBV27 with TRBJ1-4; no definite D call. CDR1 and CDR2 (germline): MNHEY, SMNVEV (reference sequence). The CDR3 loop spans 13 amino acids. Trimming pared 7 bases from V and 4 bases from J, leaving 10 bases between. The CDR3 is CASKDVSNEKLFF. For the CDR3, the DNA is TGTGCCAGCAAAGATGTCAGTAATGAAAAACTGTTTTTT.

This clone appeared once. Here the CDR3 reads CASGYSGQGTDTQYF. Here the CDR3 DNA reads TGTGCTAGTGGTTACTCGGGACAGGGAACAGATACGCAGTATTTT. The chain employs TRBV12-5 and TRBJ2-3, with 9 nucleotides matching TRBD1. The CDR3 length is 15 residues. Germline trimming cut 4 bases from V and 3 bases from J; bases unmatched to any gene: 5. The germline CDR1 and CDR2 sequences are LGHNT and FRNRAP. The entire variable domain, with the rest obtained from reference TRBV12-5 and TRBJ2-3, is as follows: DARVTQTPRHKVTEMGQEVTMRCQPILGHNTVFWYRQTMMQGLELLAYFRNRAPLDDSGMPKDRFSAEMPDATLATLKIQPSEPRDSAVYFCASGYSGQGTDTQYFGPGTRLTVL.

In DNA form, the CDR3 reads TGTGCCAGCAACTCCGAAGCCAGCAATCAGCCCCAGCATTTT. It encodes CASNSEASNQPQHF. The chain joins TRBV27 to TRBJ1-5; D is undetermined. The CDR3 runs 14 residues. Germline CDR1 is MNHEY and CDR2 is SMNVEV (reference sequence). The V and J ends lost 7 bases and 1 base respectively, with 11 bases between them.

This clone appeared a single time. The genes are TRBV11-2 and TRBJ2-2; D perhaps matches TRBD1 (6 bases). The ends were cut back, 1 base at V and 7 bases at J, with 16 bases in the middle. This CDR3 has 16 residues. CDR1 is SGHAT and CDR2 is FQNNGV in the germline V gene. CDR3 nucleotide sequence: TGTGCCAGCAGCTTAGTGTGGGGGCCCGACGGCGGGGAGCTGTTTTTT. The encoded protein is CASSLVWGPDGGELFF. Complete variable domain (other parts from reference TRBV11-2 and TRBJ2-2): EAGVAQSPRYKIIEKRQSVAFWCNPISGHATLYWYQQILGQGPKLLIQFQNNGVVDDSQLPKDRFSAERLKGVDSTLKIQPAKLEDSAVYLCASSLVWGPDGGELFFGEGSRLTVL.